What follows describes a single T cell receptor (beta chain). Its antigen is not identified. Amplification of TCR beta CDR3 regions was performed using RNA transcripts as template. In the first-round RT-PCR of the TCR CDR3, the HTBI primer set was used. TCRdb itself ran the multiplex PCR reads through MiXCR, one entry per CDR3 protein. The table shows roughly 330,000 distinct CDR3 sequences, with over 15% occurring only once. CDR1 and CDR2 from the germline V gene are MNHNS and SASEGT. CDR3 length: 16 residues. With 6 bases removed from V and 2 bases from J, the gap between germline ends came to 16 bases. This sample is part of a study of T cells in Graves' hyperthyroidism and ophthalmopathy. Study results and limitations: Most thyroid-expanded clonotypes above 0.001 were also found in blood.

The receptor was isolated from a young man with Graves' hyperthyroidism. The chain uses TRBV6-1 and TRBJ2-2, with D possibly called TRBD1 or TRBD2 (7 bases each). The sequenced sample consisted of blood. CDR3 sequence (DNA): TGTGCCAGCAGCCAGGGGGGGGGTCGCAACACCGGGGAGCTGTTTTTT. Translation: CASSQGGGRNTGELFF.